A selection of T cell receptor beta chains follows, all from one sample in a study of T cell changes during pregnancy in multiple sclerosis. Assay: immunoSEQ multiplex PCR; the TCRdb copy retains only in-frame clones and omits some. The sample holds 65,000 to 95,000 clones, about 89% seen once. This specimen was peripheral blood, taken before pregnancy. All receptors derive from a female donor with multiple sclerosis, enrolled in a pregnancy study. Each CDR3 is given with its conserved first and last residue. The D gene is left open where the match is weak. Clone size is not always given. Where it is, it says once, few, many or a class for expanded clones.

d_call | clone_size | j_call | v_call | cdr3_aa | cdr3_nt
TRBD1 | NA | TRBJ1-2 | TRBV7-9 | CASSVAGTGRDGYTF | TGTGCCAGCAGCGTCGCCGGGACAGGGAGGGATGGCTACACCTTC
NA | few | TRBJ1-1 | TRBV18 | CASSLDTDTEAFF | TGTGCCAGCTCACTGGACACGGACACTGAAGCTTTCTTT
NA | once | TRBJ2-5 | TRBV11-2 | CASSFSGETQYF | TGTGCCAGCAGCTTCTCCGGAGAGACCCAGTACTTC
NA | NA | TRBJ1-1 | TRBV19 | CASSFGGVTEAFF | TGTGCCAGTAGTTTCGGCGGGGTCACTGAAGCTTTCTTT
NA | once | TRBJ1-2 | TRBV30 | CAWSAAGPLYGYTF | TGTGCCTGGAGTGCGGCAGGGCCCCTCTATGGCTACACCTTC
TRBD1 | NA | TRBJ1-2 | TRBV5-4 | CASSLDGTGSGYTF | TGTGCCAGCAGCCTCGATGGGACAGGGAGCGGCTACACCTTC
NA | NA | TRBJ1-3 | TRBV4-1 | CASSQDPSGAGNTIYF | TGCGCCAGCAGCCAAGATCCGTCGGGGGCTGGAAACACCATATATTTT
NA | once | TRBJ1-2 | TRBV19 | CASSIPQGANYGYTF | TGTGCCAGTAGTATTCCACAGGGAGCGAACTATGGCTACACCTTC
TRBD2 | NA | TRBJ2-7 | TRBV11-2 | CASSSGLAGSYEQYF | TGTGCCAGCAGCTCGGGACTAGCGGGCTCCTACGAGCAGTACTTC
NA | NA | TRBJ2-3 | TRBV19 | CASDSQFTDTQYF | TGTGCCAGTGACTCTCAGTTCACAGATACGCAGTATTTT
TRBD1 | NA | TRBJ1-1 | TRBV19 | CASTVTGGNTEAFF | TGTGCCAGTACTGTGACAGGGGGGAACACTGAAGCTTTCTTT
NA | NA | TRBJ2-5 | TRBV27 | CASRPNRVGTETQYF | TGTGCCAGCAGGCCAAACAGGGTTGGGACGGAGACCCAGTACTTC
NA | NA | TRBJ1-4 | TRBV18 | CASSGGLNEKLFF | TGTGCCAGCTCGGGGGGTCTGAACGAAAAACTGTTTTTT
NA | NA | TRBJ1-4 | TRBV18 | CASSPPDSRRNEKLFF | TGTGCCAGCTCACCACCCGACAGCCGAAGGAATGAAAAACTGTTTTTT
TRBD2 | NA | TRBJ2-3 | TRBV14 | CASSRGLAGGRTDTQYF | TGTGCCAGCAGCCGGGGACTAGCGGGGGGGCGCACAGATACGCAGTATTTT
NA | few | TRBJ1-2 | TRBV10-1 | CASGAAGYTF | TGCGCCAGCGGGGCGGCTGGCTACACCTTC
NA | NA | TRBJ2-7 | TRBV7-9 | CASSLGAQGHEQYF | TGTGCCAGCAGCTTAGGGGCCCAGGGTCACGAGCAGTACTTC
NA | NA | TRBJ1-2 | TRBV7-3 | CASSPQGTYGYTF | TGTGCCAGCAGCCCCCAGGGGACATATGGCTACACCTTC
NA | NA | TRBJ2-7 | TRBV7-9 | CASSFGGYYEQYF | TGTGCCAGCAGCTTTGGCGGATACTACGAGCAGTACTTC
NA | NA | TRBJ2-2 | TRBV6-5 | CASSYTQGNTGELFF | TGTGCCAGCAGCTATACCCAGGGAAACACCGGGGAGCTGTTTTTT
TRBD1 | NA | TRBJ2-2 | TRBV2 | CASRADRGGTGELFF | TGTGCCAGCCGGGCTGACAGGGGGGGCACCGGGGAGCTGTTTTTT
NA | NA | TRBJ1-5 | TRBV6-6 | CASSYGRGSGQPQHF | TGTGCCAGCAGTTACGGGAGAGGATCGGGTCAGCCCCAGCATTTT
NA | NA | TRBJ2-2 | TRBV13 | CASSLAHGGPARELFF | TGTGCCAGCAGCTTAGCCCACGGGGGTCCCGCACGGGAGCTGTTTTTT
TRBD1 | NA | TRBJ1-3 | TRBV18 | CASSLSQGAVLNTIYF | TGTGCCAGCTCACTCTCACAGGGGGCCGTTTTGAACACCATATATTTT
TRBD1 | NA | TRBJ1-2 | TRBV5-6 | CASVGLGQEVNNYGYTF | TGTGCCAGTGTGGGGTTAGGACAGGAGGTGAATAACTATGGCTACACCTTC
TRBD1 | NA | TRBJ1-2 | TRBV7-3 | CASSHTPGTGLGYTF | TGTGCCAGCAGCCACACCCCGGGGACAGGGCTTGGCTACACCTTC
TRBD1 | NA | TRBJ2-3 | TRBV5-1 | CASSLEPGGAGTDTQYF | TGCGCCAGCAGCTTGGAACCAGGGGGTGCGGGCACAGATACGCAGTATTTT
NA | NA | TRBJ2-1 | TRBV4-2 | CASSQRVLSNEQFF | TGTGCCAGCAGCCAACGTGTACTGAGCAATGAGCAGTTCTTC
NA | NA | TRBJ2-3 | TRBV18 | CASSPRGAGQSTDTQYF | TGTGCCAGCTCACCGAGAGGGGCGGGACAGAGCACAGATACGCAGTATTTT
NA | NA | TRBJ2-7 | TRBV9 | CASNMGLNYEQYF | TGTGCCAGCAATATGGGACTTAACTACGAGCAGTACTTC
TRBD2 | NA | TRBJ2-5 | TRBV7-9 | CASSFSGGGETQYF | TGTGCCAGCAGCTTCTCCGGGGGGGGTGAGACCCAGTACTTC
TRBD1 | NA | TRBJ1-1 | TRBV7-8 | CASSLAVRGRTEAFF | TGTGCCAGCAGCTTAGCGGTCAGGGGGCGGACTGAAGCTTTCTTT
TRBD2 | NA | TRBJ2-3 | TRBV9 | CASSAGGGNSADTQYF | TGTGCCAGCTCAGCGGGGGGGGGAAATAGCGCAGATACGCAGTATTTT